The 10 T cell receptor beta chains listed next were all sequenced from one sample in a study of cytomegalovirus exposure and HLA in healthy donors. PCR primers comprised 60 Vbeta and 13 Jbeta primers. The repertoire was sequenced with immunoSEQ multiplex PCR; TCRdb's copy has only in-frame clones and lacks some. The sample shows fewer than 250,000 clones, roughly 87% of them seen only once. Sequencing was carried out using PBMCs. The receptor set was obtained from a boy under 10 years old in good health and CMV-seronegative.

CDR3 nucleotide sequence: TGTGCCAGTAGTATTCCGCCAGCGGGGGGGAAAGAGACCCAGTACTTC. This translates into CASSIPPAGGKETQYF. The chain is built from TRBV19 and TRBJ2-5; 10 bases are a match to TRBD2. The CDR3 length is 16 residues. Germline CDR1 LNHDA, CDR2 SQIVND (reference sequence). J was trimmed by 3 bases and V by 3 bases; bases with no gene match: 7. Complete variable domain (other parts from reference TRBV19 and TRBJ2-5): DGGITQSPKYLFRKEGQNVTLSCEQNLNHDAMYWYRQDPGQGLRLIYYSQIVNDFQKGDIAEGYSVSREKKESFPLTVTSAQKNPTAFYLCASSIPPAGGKETQYFGPGTRLLVL.

This clone was found a few times. J is TRBJ1-1 and V is TRBV6-5, with unresolved D. This CDR3 is built from 14 residues. With 0 bases removed from V and 7 bases from J, the gap between germline ends came to 12 bases. CDR1 MNHEY and CDR2 SVGAGI come from the germline V gene. The CDR3 spells CASSYSLSRFEAFF. CDR3 bases: TGTGCCAGCAGTTACTCGTTGTCCAGGTTTGAAGCTTTCTTT.

The rearrangement uses TRBV2 and TRBJ1-4; unclear D gene. Trimming pared 6 bases from V and 3 bases from J, leaving 14 bases between. This CDR3 has 15 amino acids. CDR1 and CDR2 from the germline V gene are SNHLY and FYNNEI. DNA of the CDR3: TGTGCCAGCAGCCCCCCGTTGAGGGCTAATGAAAAACTGTTTTTT. Amino acid sequence: CASSPPLRANEKLFF.

This chain links TRBV9 with TRBJ2-3, with D tentatively TRBD1 (6 bases). Germline V gene data show CDR1 as SGDLS and CDR2 as YYNGEE. V was cut by 4 bases and J by 0 bases, with 12 bases left in between. This CDR3 spans 15 amino acids. The CDR3, as DNA: TGTGCCAGCAGCACACAGGGTTTTAGCACAGATACGCAGTATTTT. This gives the protein CASSTQGFSTDTQYF.

The gene calls are TRBV6-4 and TRBJ2-2; 10 nucleotides agree with TRBD1. The V segment lost 6 bases and the J segment 3 bases; nucleotides outside the gene matches: 7. Germline loops: CDR1 MRHNA, CDR2 SNTAGT. This CDR3 spans 16 amino acids. CDR3 DNA: TGTGCCAGCAGCGTCGGGACAGGGGACGACACCGGGGAGCTGTTTTTT. Its translation: CASSVGTGDDTGELFF.

The rearrangement joins TRBV27 to TRBJ2-7, with TRBD2 matching over 9 bases. Germline V gives CDR1 MNHEY, CDR2 SMNVEV (reference sequence). Germline trimming cut 10 bases from V and 3 bases from J; bases unmatched to any gene: 10. This CDR3 is 14 amino acids long. CDR3 loop: CATRQGLAYYEQYF. DNA for the CDR3: TGTGCCACCCGTCAGGGACTAGCCTACTACGAGCAGTACTTC.

The rearrangement uses TRBV7-3 and TRBJ1-2; maybe TRBD1 (6 bases). Trimming took 5 bases from V and 6 from J, leaving 19 bases between them. The CDR3 has 15 residues. Germline V gene lookup returns CDR1 SGHTA and CDR2 FQGTGA. In DNA, the CDR3 is TGTGCCAGCAGCCCAACGGGTCTGGGGGCGAATGGCTACACCTTC. It yields the protein CASSPTGLGANGYTF.

This clone was recorded once. V gene TRBV6-5 combines with J gene TRBJ1-3; D is unresolved. This CDR3 region has 14 residues. Germline V lookup: CDR1 MNHEY, CDR2 SVGAGI. V gave up 0 bases and J gave up 1 base, with 4 bases separating them. CDR3 in amino acids: CASSYSGSGNTIYF. The CDR3 DNA reads as TGTGCCAGCAGTTACTCCGGTTCTGGAAACACCATATATTTT.

This rearrangement joins TRBV28 to TRBJ2-5, with D possibly TRBD2 on 5 matching bases. The ends were cut back, 10 bases at V and 5 bases at J, with 11 bases in the middle. The germline CDR1 and CDR2 sequences are MDHEN and SYDVKM. CDR3 size: 11 residues. In nucleotides, the CDR3 is TGTGCCACCGGGGTTGAGGAGACCCAGTACTTC. It codes for CATGVEETQYF.

The V call is TRBV5-1, the J call TRBJ1-3; TRBD1 matches 8 bases. Germline CDR1 is SGHRS and CDR2 is YFSETQ. This CDR3 comprises 15 residues. With 4 bases clipped from V and 3 bases from J, the junction kept 6 bases outside the gene matches. CDR3 region: CASSHGTGDGNTIYF. CDR3 sequence (DNA): TGCGCCAGCAGCCACGGGACAGGAGATGGAAACACCATATATTTT.